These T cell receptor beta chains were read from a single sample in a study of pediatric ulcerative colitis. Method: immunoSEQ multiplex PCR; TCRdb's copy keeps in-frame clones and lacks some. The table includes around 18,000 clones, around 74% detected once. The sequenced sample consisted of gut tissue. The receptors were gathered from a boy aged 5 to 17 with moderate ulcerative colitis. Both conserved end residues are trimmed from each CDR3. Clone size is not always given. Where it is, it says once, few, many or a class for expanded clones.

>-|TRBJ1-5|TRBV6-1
ASSDPGTEIYSNQPQH
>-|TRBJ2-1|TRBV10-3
AISEVPDVRHVWQF
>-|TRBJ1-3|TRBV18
ASSRGQDNSGNTIY
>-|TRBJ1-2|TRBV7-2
ASSLSQGIYGYT
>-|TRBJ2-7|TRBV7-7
ASSPTPGQGNEQY
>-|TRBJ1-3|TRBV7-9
ASSLAGGVSGNTIY
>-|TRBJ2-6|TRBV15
ATGTYGANVLT
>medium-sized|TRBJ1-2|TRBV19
ASQPEPDKDYGYT
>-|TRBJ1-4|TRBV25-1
ASSEGTGGNEKLF
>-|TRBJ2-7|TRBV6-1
ASSLREGGYEQY
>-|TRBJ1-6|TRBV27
AMSVRSPLH
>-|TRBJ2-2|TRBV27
ASSNPFNRGRNTGELF
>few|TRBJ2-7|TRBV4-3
ASSQMNPGQGVGTYEQY
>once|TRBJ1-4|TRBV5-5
ASSFDLSNEKLF
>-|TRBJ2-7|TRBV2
ASSPRGTSGTPPREQY
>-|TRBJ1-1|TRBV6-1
ASRSRREMNTEAF
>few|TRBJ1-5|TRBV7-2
ASSPSGRVSNQPQH
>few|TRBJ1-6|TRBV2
ASTAGGQGNSPLH
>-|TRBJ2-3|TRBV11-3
ASSQSRDGSTDTQY
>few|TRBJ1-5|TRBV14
ASSQDGRYSNQPQH
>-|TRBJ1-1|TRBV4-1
ASTERGDRVATEAF
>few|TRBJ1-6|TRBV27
ASSSGTTNSPLH
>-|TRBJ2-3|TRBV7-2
ASSYVPLLAGGPDTQY
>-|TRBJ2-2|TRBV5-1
ASRRGDGELF
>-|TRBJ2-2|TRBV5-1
ASSLEREGDWYTGELF
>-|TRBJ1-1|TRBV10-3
AISGGPEAF
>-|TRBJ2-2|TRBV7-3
ASSSRNTGELF
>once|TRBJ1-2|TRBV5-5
ASSFLDGTYGYT
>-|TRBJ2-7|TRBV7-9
ASSPGTSGTFSYEQY
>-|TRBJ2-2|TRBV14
ASSQVRGWAGELF
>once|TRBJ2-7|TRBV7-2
ASSSDRGRHYEQY
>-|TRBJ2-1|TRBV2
ALRQGGAFNEQF
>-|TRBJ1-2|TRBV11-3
ASSQTGAAYGYT
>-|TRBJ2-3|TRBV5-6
ASSLRSTDTQY
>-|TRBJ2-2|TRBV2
ASRKDRGWIGTGELF
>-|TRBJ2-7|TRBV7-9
ASSAVGQGLSSYEQY
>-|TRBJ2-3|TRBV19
ASSSTGTAITDTQY
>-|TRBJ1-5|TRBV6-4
ASSEGYSNQPQH
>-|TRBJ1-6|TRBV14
ASSLPGGNSPLH
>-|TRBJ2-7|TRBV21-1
ASSKLQLAGVSHDTYEQY
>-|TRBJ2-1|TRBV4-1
ASSQDEREIYNEQF
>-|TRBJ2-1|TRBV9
ASSVDPGTSGYNEQF